The entry that follows covers one T cell receptor (beta chain) sequence. Its antigen is undetermined. These data are taken from a study of cytomegalovirus exposure and HLA in healthy donors. Overall study results and limits: Near-uniform donor sequencing depth was presumed by presence/absence analyses.

Germline V CDR1 and CDR2: MDHEN, SYDVKM. Trimming took 4 bases from V and 5 from J, leaving 6 bases between them. The CDR3 is made up of 11 amino acids. PCR involved 60 Vbeta and 13 Jbeta primers. The protocol was immunoSEQ multiplex PCR, while the TCRdb copy is restricted to in-frame clones and leaves out a portion. The sample contains more than 100,000 clones, 76% of which appear only once. The chain has TRBV28 and TRBJ2-7; no reliable D call. The receptor comes from a female donor in good health and CMV-seropositive. Sequenced: PBMCs. DNA for the CDR3: TGTGCCAGCAGTTCCGCAGACGAGCAGTACTTC. Protein: CASSSADEQYF. The full variable domain, with the rest looked up from reference TRBV28 and TRBJ2-7, is DVKVTQSSRYLVKRTGEKVFLECVQDMDHENMFWYRQDPGLGLRLIYFSYDVKMKEKGDIPEGYSVSREKKERFSLILESASTNQTSMYLCASSSADEQYFGPGTRLTVT.